The present T cell receptor beta chain was sequenced within a study of CD8 T cells in Susac syndrome. Looking at the study overall: Patients with Susac syndrome were therapy-naive, taking corticosteroids, with some also receiving intravenous immunoglobulin, or taking intravenous immunoglobulin alone at the time their blood was drawn.

Random-hexamer reverse transcription was applied to roughly 0.45 to 1 ug RNA. TCRdb reprocessed the immunoSEQ multiplex PCR reads with MiXCR, giving one entry per CDR3 protein. The table includes about 240,000 distinct CDR3 sequences, about 95% detected once. The CD8+ and CD4+ T cells were isolated magnetically using a negative isolation approach, whereas the TEMRA cells were enriched by FACS. Per germline, CDR1 MRHNA and CDR2 SNTAGT. The CDR3 covers 15 residues. Trimming at V came to 5 bases and at J to 6 bases, leaving 5 bases not matched to a gene. The receptor's source is a human donor with Susac syndrome. The sample consisted of CD4+ T cells from PBMCs. V usage is TRBV6-4 and J usage is TRBJ2-1; 12 positions match TRBD2. CDR3 sequence: CASSSLAGGGNEQFF. The CDR3, as DNA: TGTGCCAGCAGTTCGCTAGCGGGAGGGGGCAATGAGCAGTTCTTC.